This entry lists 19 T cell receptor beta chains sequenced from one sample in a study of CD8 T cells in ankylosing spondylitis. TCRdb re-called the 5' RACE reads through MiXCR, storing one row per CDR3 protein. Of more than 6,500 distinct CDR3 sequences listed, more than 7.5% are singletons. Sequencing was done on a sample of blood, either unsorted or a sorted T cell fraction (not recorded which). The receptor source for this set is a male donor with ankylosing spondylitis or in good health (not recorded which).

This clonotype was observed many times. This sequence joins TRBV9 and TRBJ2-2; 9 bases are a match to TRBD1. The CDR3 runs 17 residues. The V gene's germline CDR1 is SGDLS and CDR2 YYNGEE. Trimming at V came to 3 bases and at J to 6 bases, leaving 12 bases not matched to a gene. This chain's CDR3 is CASSESSTGQGSGELFF. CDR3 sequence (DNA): TGTGCCAGCAGCGAGTCCTCTACGGGACAGGGTTCCGGGGAGCTGTTTTTT.

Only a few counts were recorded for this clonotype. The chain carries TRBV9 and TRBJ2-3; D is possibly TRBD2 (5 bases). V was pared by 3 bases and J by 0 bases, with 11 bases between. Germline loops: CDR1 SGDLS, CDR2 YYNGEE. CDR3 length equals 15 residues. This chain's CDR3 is CASSGTWASTDTQYF. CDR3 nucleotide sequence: TGTGCCAGCAGCGGGACTTGGGCTAGCACAGATACGCAGTATTTT.

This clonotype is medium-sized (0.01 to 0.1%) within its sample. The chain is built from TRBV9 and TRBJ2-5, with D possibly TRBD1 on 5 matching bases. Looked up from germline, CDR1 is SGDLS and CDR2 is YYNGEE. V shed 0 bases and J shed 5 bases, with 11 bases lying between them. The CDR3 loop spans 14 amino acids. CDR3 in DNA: TGTGCCAGCAGCGTAGAAGGGGTCGGGGAGACCCAGTACTTC. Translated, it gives CASSVEGVGETQYF.

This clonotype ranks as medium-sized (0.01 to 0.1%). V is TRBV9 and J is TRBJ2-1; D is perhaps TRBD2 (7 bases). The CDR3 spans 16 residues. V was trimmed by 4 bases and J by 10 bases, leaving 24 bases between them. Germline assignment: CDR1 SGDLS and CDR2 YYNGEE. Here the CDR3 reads CASSPQRGEGSVEQFF. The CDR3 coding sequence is TGTGCCAGCAGCCCCCAGAGGGGGGAGGGTAGCGTCGAGCAGTTCTTC.

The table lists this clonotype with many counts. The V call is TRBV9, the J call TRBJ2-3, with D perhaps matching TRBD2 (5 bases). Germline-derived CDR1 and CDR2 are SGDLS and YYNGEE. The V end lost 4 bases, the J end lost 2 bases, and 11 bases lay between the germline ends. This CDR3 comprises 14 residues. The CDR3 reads CASSIQDFTDTQYF. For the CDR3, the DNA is TGTGCCAGCAGCATCCAGGACTTCACAGATACGCAGTATTTT.

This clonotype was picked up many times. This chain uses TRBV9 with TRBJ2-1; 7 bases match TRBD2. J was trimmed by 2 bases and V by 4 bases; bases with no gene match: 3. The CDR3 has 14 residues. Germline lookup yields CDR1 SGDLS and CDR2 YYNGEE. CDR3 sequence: CASSPSGTYNEQFF. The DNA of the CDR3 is TGTGCCAGCAGCCCTAGCGGAACCTACAATGAGCAGTTCTTC.

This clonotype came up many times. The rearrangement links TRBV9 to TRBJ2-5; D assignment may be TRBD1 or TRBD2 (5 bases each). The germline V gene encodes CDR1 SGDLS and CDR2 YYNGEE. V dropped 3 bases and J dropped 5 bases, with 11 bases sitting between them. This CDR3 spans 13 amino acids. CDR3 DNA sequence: TGTGCCAGCAGCGCAGATTGGGGGGAGACCCAGTACTTC. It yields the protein CASSADWGETQYF.

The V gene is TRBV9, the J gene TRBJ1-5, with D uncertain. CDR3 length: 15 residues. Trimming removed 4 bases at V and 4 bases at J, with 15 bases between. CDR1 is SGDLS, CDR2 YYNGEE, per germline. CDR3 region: CASSPEGVGNQPQHF. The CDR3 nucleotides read TGTGCCAGCAGCCCAGAGGGAGTTGGGAATCAGCCCCAGCATTTT.

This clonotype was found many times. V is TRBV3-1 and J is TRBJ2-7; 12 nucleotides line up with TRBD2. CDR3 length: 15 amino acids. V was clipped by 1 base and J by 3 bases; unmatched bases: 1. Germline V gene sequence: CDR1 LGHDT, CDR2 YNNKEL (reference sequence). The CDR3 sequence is CASSQGTSGVYEQYV. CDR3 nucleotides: TGTGCCAGCAGCCAAGGGACTAGCGGGGTCTACGAGCAGTACGTC.

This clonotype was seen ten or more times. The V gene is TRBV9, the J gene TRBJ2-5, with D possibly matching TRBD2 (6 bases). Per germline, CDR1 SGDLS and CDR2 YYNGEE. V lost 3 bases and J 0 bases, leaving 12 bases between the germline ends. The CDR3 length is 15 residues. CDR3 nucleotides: TGTGCCAGCAGCGACGGGGGTCTTGACCAAGAGACCCAGTACTTC. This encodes CASSDGGLDQETQYF.

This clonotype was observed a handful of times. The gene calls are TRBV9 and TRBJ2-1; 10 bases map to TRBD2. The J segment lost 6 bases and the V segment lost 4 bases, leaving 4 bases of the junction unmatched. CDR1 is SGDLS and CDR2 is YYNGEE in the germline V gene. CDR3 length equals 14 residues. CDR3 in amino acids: CASSPWTSGNEQFF. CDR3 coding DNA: TGTGCCAGCAGCCCGTGGACTAGCGGCAATGAGCAGTTCTTC.

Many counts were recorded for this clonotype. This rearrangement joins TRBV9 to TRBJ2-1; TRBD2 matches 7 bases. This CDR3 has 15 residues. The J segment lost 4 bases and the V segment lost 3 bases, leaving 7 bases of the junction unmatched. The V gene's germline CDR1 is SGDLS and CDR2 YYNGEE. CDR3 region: CASSDTGTTYNEQFF. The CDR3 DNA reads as TGTGCCAGCAGCGATACCGGGACTACATACAATGAGCAGTTCTTC.

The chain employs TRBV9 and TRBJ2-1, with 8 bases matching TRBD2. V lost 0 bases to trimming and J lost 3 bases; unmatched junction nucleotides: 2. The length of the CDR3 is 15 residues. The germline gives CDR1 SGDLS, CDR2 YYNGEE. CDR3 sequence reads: CASSVAGTSYNEQFF. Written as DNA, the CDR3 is TGTGCCAGCAGCGTAGCCGGGACTAGCTACAATGAGCAGTTCTTC.

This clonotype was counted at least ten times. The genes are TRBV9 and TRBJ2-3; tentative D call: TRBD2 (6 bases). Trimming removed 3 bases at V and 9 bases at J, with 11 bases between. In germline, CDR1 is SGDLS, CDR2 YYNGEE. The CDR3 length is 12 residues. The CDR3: CASSGGDGTQYF. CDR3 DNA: TGTGCCAGCAGCGGGGGGGACGGAACGCAGTATTTT.

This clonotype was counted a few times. Here the CDR3 DNA reads TGTGCCAGCAGCGTCGGGGGAGGAGGTTCAGAGACCCAGTACTTC. Encoded protein: CASSVGGGGSETQYF. The chain employs TRBV9 and TRBJ2-5, with a weak D call TRBD2 (6 bases). Germline V gene lookup returns CDR1 SGDLS and CDR2 YYNGEE. The CDR3 length is 15 residues. V was shortened by 2 bases and J by 4 bases, with 15 bases between the two germline ends.

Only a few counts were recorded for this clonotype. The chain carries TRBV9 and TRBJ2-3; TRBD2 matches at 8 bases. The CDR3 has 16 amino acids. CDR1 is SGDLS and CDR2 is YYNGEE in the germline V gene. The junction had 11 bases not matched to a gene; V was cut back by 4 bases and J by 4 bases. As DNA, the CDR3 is TGTGCCAGCAGCAAATACCGGGGGGGCGGCGCAGATACGCAGTATTTT. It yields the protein CASSKYRGGGADTQYF.

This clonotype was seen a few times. DNA of the CDR3: TGTGCCAGCAGCGTAGACAATTTCTCTGGAAACACCATATATTTT. Protein sequence: CASSVDNFSGNTIYF. This chain uses TRBV9 with TRBJ1-3; D not resolved. The CDR3 loop spans 15 amino acids. With 0 bases removed from V and 0 bases from J, the gap between germline ends came to 7 bases. Germline CDR1 is SGDLS and CDR2 is YYNGEE.

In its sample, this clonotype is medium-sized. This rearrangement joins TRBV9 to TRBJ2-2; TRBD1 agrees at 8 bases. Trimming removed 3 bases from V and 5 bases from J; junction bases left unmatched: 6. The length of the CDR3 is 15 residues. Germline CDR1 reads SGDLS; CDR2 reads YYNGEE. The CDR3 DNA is TGTGCCAGCAGCGACCGGACAGGGCGTACCGGGGAGCTGTTTTTT. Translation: CASSDRTGRTGELFF.

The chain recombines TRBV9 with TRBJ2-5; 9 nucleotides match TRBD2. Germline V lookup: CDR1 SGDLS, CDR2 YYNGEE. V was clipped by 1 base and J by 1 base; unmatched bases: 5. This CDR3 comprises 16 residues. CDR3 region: CASSVRREGGQETQYF. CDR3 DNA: TGTGCCAGCAGCGTAAGGCGGGAGGGCGGCCAAGAGACCCAGTACTTC.